A single sample is the source of the 20 T cell receptor beta chains below, sequenced in a study of cytomegalovirus exposure and HLA in healthy donors. 60 Vbeta and 13 Jbeta primers were used in PCR. TCRdb keeps only in-frame clones here, not all; method: immunoSEQ multiplex PCR. The table has around 92,000 clones, 80% seen once; the top ten hold 2% to 2.5%. Sequencing input: PBMCs. The receptors come from a man between 18 and 29 years old in good health and CMV-seronegative.

This sequence joins TRBV6-5 and TRBJ2-7; 9 nucleotides line up with TRBD1. From germline, CDR1 is MNHEY and CDR2 SVGAGI. V was pared by 0 bases and J by 2 bases, with 2 bases of the junction left unmatched. The CDR3 spans 15 residues. The CDR3 DNA reads TGTGCCAGCAGTTACTCGGGACAGGGTACCTACGAGCAGTACTTC. Translation: CASSYSGQGTYEQYF.

The V call is TRBV7-2, the J call TRBJ2-5; unclear D gene. The germline CDR1 and CDR2 sequences are SGHTA and FQGNSA. The CDR3 totals 13 residues. V was shortened by 1 base and J by 4 bases, with 7 bases between the two germline ends. This CDR3 is CASSLVYGETQYF. The CDR3 DNA follows: TGTGCCAGCAGCTTAGTTTACGGAGAGACCCAGTACTTC.

This clone was observed a few times. The chain links TRBV10-3 to TRBJ1-6; D unclear. This CDR3 is 16 amino acids long. V dropped 2 bases and J dropped 0 bases, with 8 bases sitting between them. CDR1 ENHRY and CDR2 SYGVKD come from the germline V gene. DNA for the CDR3: TGTGCCATCAGTGAGGTCCCGAGCTCCTATAATTCACCCCTCCACTTT. This encodes CAISEVPSSYNSPLHF.

The J gene is TRBJ2-1, the V gene TRBV6-6; D may be TRBD1 (7 bases). Germline CDR1 is MNHNY and CDR2 is SVGAGI (reference sequence). The CDR3 runs 16 residues. Trimming left V 2 bases short and J 5 bases short, with 16 bases between. CDR3 DNA sequence: TGTGCCAGCAGTTACGGGCAGGGGGGTTTCGACAATGAGCAGTTCTTC. Protein: CASSYGQGGFDNEQFF.

The rearrangement joins TRBV27 to TRBJ2-7; weak D call: TRBD2 (5 bases). The CDR3 has 15 amino acids. CDR1 and CDR2 (germline): MNHEY, SMNVEV (reference sequence). Trimming cost V 2 bases and J 7 bases, with 18 bases left between them. The CDR3 region is CASSLLRTERGEQYF. CDR3 DNA: TGTGCCAGCAGTTTACTTCGTACGGAACGGGGAGAGCAGTACTTC.

The chain carries TRBV29-1 and TRBJ2-7, with TRBD1 as a possible D gene (5 bases). Germline V gives CDR1 SQVTM, CDR2 ANQGSEA. The CDR3 loop spans 12 amino acids. The V end lost 2 bases, the J end lost 3 bases, and 8 bases lay between the germline ends. The chain's CDR3 is CSVETQVYEQYF. The CDR3 region has the DNA TGCAGCGTTGAAACACAGGTCTACGAGCAGTACTTC.

This chain links TRBV7-8 with TRBJ1-3; no reliable D call. This CDR3 comprises 14 residues. Trimming shortened V by 1 base and J by 4 bases, and 8 bases separated the two germline ends. In germline, CDR1 is SGHVS, CDR2 FQNEAQ. The CDR3 loop is CASSLVPSGNTIYF. CDR3 coding DNA: TGTGCCAGCAGCTTAGTTCCATCCGGAAACACCATATATTTT. Full variable domain (rest looked up from reference TRBV7-8 and TRBJ1-3): GAGVSQSPRYKVAKRGQDVALRCDPISGHVSLFWYQQALGQGPEFLTYFQNEAQLDKSGLPSDRFFAERPEGSVSTLKIQRTQQEDSAVYLCASSLVPSGNTIYFGEGSWLTVV.

J is TRBJ1-3 and V is TRBV19, with TRBD1 identical over 8 bases. The CDR3 totals 16 residues. CDR1 and CDR2 from the germline V gene are LNHDA and SQIVND (reference sequence). V was clipped by 5 bases and J by 0 bases; unmatched bases: 6. The CDR3 nucleotides read TGTGCCAGTAGTTTCCACAGGGGGAACTCTGGAAACACCATATATTTT. Translating gives CASSFHRGNSGNTIYF.

This chain joins TRBV19 and TRBJ2-5; D perhaps matches TRBD2 (6 bases). CDR1 and CDR2 (germline): LNHDA, SQIVND (reference sequence). V lost 6 bases and J lost 2, with 16 bases in between. The CDR3 consists of 15 residues. The CDR3 reads CASRAGLGPQETQYF. CDR3 DNA: TGTGCCAGTAGGGCGGGACTCGGACCGCAAGAGACCCAGTACTTC.

This rearrangement joins TRBV7-9 to TRBJ1-6; weak D call: TRBD1 (6 bases). Germline V gene sequence: CDR1 SEHNR, CDR2 FQNEAQ (reference sequence). V lost 5 bases to trimming and J lost 7 bases, with 15 bases between them. CDR3 length: 15 amino acids. This CDR3 reads CASSRSGDGNSPLHF. CDR3 bases: TGTGCCAGCAGCCGCTCAGGGGATGGGAATTCACCCCTCCACTTT.

The chain employs TRBV11-2 and TRBJ2-7; a possible D gene is TRBD2 (6 bases). Germline-derived CDR1 and CDR2 are SGHAT and FQNNGV. V was pared by 3 bases and J by 4 bases, with 10 bases between. The CDR3 totals 13 residues. CDR3 sequence: CASSLGEEYEQYF. CDR3 nucleotides: TGTGCCAGCAGCTTGGGGGAGGAATACGAGCAGTACTTC.

The chain joins TRBV10-1 to TRBJ2-3; no clear D. The CDR3 sequence is 13 residues long. CDR1 WNHNN and CDR2 SYGVQD come from the germline V gene (reference sequence). Trimming removed 3 bases at V and 5 bases at J, with 9 bases between. The CDR3 protein is CASSDAPGDTQYF. CDR3 nucleotides: TGCGCCAGCAGTGACGCTCCGGGAGATACGCAGTATTTT.

This clone ranks as medium-sized. The gene calls are TRBV7-8 and TRBJ1-2, with 8 bases lining up with TRBD1. Germline V gene sequence: CDR1 SGHVS, CDR2 FQNEAQ. The CDR3 contains 16 residues. The junction had 11 bases not matched to a gene; V was cut back by 2 bases and J by 6 bases. CDR3 protein: CASSLSASGGRDGYTF. The CDR3 nucleotides are TGTGCCAGCAGCTTATCGGCCTCAGGGGGCCGAGATGGCTACACCTTC.

The V call is TRBV2, the J call TRBJ1-2, with 8 bases identical to TRBD1. Trimming cost V 5 bases and J 3 bases; bases outside gene matches: 5. The CDR3 sequence is 14 residues long. Looked up from germline, CDR1 is SNHLY and CDR2 is FYNNEI. CDR3 in DNA: TGTGCCAGCAGTACCCAGGGGGCGGACTATGGCTACACCTTC. Translated: CASSTQGADYGYTF. The variable domain in full, with the rest retrieved from reference TRBV2 and TRBJ1-2, is EPEVTQTPSHQVTQMGQEVILRCVPISNHLYFYWYRQILGQKVEFLVSFYNNEISEKSEIFDDQFSVERPDGSNFTLKIRSTKLEDSAMYFCASSTQGADYGYTFGSGTRLTVV.

This chain links TRBV30 with TRBJ1-1, with 10 nucleotides matching TRBD1. The CDR3 totals 12 residues. Germline CDR1 and CDR2: GTSNPN and SVGIG (reference sequence). Written as DNA, the CDR3 is TGTGCACGGACAGGGGGTGGGCCTGAAGCTTTCTTT. Protein: CARTGGGPEAFF.

V and J are TRBV9 and TRBJ2-3; 7 nucleotides align to TRBD1. The CDR3 runs to 17 residues. The V segment lost 0 bases and the J segment 2 bases; nucleotides outside the gene matches: 9. The germline V gene has CDR1 SGDLS and CDR2 YYNGEE. The CDR3 DNA follows: TGTGCCAGCAGCGTAGGGGGCAGGGGGTACGTCACAGATACGCAGTATTTT. It specifies CASSVGGRGYVTDTQYF.

Only a few counts were recorded for this clone. J is TRBJ1-1 and V is TRBV5-1; no definite D call. With 2 bases removed from V and 0 bases from J, the gap between germline ends came to 8 bases. Looked up from germline, CDR1 is SGHRS and CDR2 is YFSETQ. CDR3 size: 14 residues. The CDR3 is CASSLNIMNTEAFF. The DNA for the CDR3 is TGCGCCAGCAGCTTAAATATTATGAACACTGAAGCTTTCTTT.

This clone was recorded a few times. This chain connects TRBV6-1 to TRBJ2-5; a weak D match, TRBD2 (5 bases). The CDR3 length is 14 residues. V dropped 3 bases and J dropped 4 bases, with 12 bases sitting between them. CDR1 is MNHNS, CDR2 SASEGT, per germline. CDR3 coding DNA: TGTGCCAGCAGTGACGGGTCTGCGGGAGAGACCCAGTACTTC. It translates to CASSDGSAGETQYF.

The rearrangement joins TRBV10-3 to TRBJ2-1, with 10 bases matching TRBD2. Trimming at V came to 6 bases and at J to 4 bases, leaving 6 bases not matched to a gene. Per germline, CDR1 ENHRY and CDR2 SYGVKD. The CDR3 has 15 amino acids. CDR3 sequence: CAIRALAGAYNEQFF. The CDR3, as DNA: TGTGCCATCAGGGCCCTAGCGGGGGCTTACAATGAGCAGTTCTTC.

The V gene is TRBV18, the J gene TRBJ1-2; no firm D call. Germline-derived CDR1 and CDR2 are KGHSH and LQKENI. V was clipped by 2 bases and J by 8 bases, with 18 bases between them. The CDR3 runs 15 residues. CDR3 sequence reads: CASSPAEPYFGGYTF. CDR3 DNA sequence: TGTGCCAGCTCACCAGCGGAACCCTACTTCGGAGGCTACACCTTC.